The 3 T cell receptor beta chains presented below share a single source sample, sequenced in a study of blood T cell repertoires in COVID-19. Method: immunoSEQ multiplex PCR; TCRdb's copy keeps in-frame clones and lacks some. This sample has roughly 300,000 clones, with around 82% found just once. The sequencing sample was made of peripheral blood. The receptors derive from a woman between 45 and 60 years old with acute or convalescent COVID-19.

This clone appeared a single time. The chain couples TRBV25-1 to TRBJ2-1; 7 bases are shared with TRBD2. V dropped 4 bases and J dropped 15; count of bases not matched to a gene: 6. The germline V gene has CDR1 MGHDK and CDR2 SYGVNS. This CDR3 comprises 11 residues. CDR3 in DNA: TGTGCCAGCAGTGGAAGGGGCGGGGGGTTCTTC. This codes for CASSGRGGGFF.

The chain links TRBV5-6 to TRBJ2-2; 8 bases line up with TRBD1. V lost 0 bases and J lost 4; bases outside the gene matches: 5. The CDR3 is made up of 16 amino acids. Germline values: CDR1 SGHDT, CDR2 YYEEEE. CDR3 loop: CASSLEQGAPTGELFF. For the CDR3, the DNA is TGTGCCAGCAGCTTGGAGCAGGGGGCGCCCACCGGGGAGCTGTTTTTT.

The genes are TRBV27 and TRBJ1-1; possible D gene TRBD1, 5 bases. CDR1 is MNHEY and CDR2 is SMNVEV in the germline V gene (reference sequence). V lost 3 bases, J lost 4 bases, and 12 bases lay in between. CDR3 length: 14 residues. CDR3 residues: CASSFGGVGTEAFF. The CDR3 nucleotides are TGTGCCAGCAGTTTTGGGGGGGTGGGCACTGAAGCTTTCTTT.